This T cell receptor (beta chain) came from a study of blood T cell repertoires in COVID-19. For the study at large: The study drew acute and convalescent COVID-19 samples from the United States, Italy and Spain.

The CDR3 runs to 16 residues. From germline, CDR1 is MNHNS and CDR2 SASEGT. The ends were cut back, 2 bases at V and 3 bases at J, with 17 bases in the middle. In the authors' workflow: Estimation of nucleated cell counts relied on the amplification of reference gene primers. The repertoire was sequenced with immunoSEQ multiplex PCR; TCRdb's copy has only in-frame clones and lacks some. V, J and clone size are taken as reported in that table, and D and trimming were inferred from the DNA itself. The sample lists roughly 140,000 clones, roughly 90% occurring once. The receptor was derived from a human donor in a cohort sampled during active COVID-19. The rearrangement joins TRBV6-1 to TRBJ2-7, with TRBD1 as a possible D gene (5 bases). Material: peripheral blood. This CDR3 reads CASSETRAGINYEQYF. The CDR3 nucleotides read TGTGCCAGCAGTGAAACAAGGGCAGGGATAAACTACGAGCAGTACTTC.